This T cell receptor beta chain was profiled in a study of shared clonotypes between healthy human individuals. General study findings and limits: Even with large depth, rarefaction showed that sorted-subset sequencing was incomplete. The study found lower generation probabilities in non-shared clonotypes than in those shared by all four donors.

From germline, CDR1 is SGDLS and CDR2 YYNGEE. V shed 4 bases, J shed 2 bases, and the junction held 11 bases outside the gene matches. The CDR3 extends over 17 amino acids. Sequencing used immunoSEQ multiplex PCR; TCRdb keeps in-frame clones, though not all of them. Among about a million clones listed, about 72% were seen once. Concerning this clone: Its matching antigen is unknown.

The source material was memory CD4+ T cells from PBMCs. Described subset: CD45RA-negative fraction. V usage is TRBV9 and J usage is TRBJ2-2, with 7 bases identical to TRBD2. The TCR comes from a man younger than 30 in good health. Some clones in this sample may be carry-over from other donors' samples. The CDR3: CASSPRGSVLNTGELFF. The CDR3 bases are TGTGCCAGCAGCCCCCGCGGGAGCGTGTTAAACACCGGGGAGCTGTTTTTT.